This T cell receptor beta chain came from a study of T cell responses to AZD1222 COVID-19 vaccine. Study-level results: Seropositivity was recorded at baseline in only 5 or 6 AZD1222 recipients. Most donors were white British, females outnumbered males, and clonal diversity was possibly underestimated.

Data came from immunoSEQ multiplex PCR; TCRdb stores just in-frame clones and leaves some out. The table includes some 200,000 clones, 94% detected once. The V gene's germline CDR1 is SGHVS and CDR2 FQNEAQ. The V and J ends lost 1 base and 7 bases, in that order; junction bases with no gene match: 11. The CDR3 is 17 amino acids. In regard to this clone: The antigen remains undetermined.

The chain combines TRBV7-8 with TRBJ1-5; TRBD1 matches at 9 bases. Sequenced material: peripheral blood, taken 28 days after the second dose of the MenACWY control vaccine. The source is an adult who received the MenACWY meningococcal vaccine as a control. DNA of the CDR3: TGTGCCAGCAGCTTAGGTTGGGGACAGGGAAGATTACAGCCCCAGCATTTT. Protein product: CASSLGWGQGRLQPQHF.